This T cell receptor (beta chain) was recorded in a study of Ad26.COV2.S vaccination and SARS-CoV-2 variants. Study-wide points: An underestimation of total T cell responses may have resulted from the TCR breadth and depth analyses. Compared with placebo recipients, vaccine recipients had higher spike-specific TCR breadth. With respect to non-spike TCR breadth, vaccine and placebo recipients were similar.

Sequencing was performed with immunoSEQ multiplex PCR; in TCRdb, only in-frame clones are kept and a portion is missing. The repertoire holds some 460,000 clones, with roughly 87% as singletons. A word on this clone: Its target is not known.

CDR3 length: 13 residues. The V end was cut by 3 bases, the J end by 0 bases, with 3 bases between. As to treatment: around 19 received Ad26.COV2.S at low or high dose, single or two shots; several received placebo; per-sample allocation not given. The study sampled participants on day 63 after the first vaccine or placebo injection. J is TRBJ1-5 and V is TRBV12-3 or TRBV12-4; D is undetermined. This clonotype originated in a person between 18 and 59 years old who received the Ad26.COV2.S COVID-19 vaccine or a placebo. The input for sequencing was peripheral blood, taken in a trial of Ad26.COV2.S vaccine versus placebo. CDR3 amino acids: CASSFFSNQPQHF. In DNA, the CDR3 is TGTGCCAGCAGTTTTTTTAGCAATCAGCCCCAGCATTTT.